Reported below is one T cell receptor (beta chain). Its target is not known. The data belong to a study of shared clonotypes between healthy human individuals. The study, taken as a whole, reports: Clonotypes not shared had lower generation probabilities than those common to all four donors.

Profiled with immunoSEQ multiplex PCR; TCRdb holds only in-frame clones, not every one. The table lists millions of clones, roughly 94% of them singletons. The CDR3 is 12 amino acids. Sequenced input: naive CD4+ T cells sorted from blood. Indicated subset: CD45RA+ positively selected. This TCR was sampled from a man younger than 35 in good health. The chain links TRBV21-1 to TRBJ1-2. TRBV21-1 is a known pseudogene. CDR3 DNA sequence: TGTGCCAGCAGCTCGGGCGACTATGGCTACACCTTC. Encoded protein: CASSSGDYGYTF.